This entry concerns a single T cell receptor (beta chain). Time point given: persistent/refractory GD, antithyroid drugs over 5 years with positive TRAb. Making the TCR library involved RNA that had been extracted from PBMCs. The guidelines of the American Thyroid Association were the basis for diagnosing Graves' disease. This CDR3 contains 14 residues. Unmatched junction bases numbered 2, after V lost 7 bases and J lost 2 bases. Germline lookup yields CDR1 SNHLY and CDR2 FYNNEI. The data originate from a study of regulatory T cells in long-lasting Graves disease. The TCR beta library used iRepertoire HTBI primers with Arm-PCR amplification of CDR3. In TCRdb, the multiplex PCR reads were re-called with MiXCR into one record per CDR3 protein. The sample has under 500,000 distinct CDR3 sequences; less than 25% are singletons.

The J gene is TRBJ2-6, the V gene TRBV2; 7 bases agree with TRBD2. The sample was peripheral blood mononuclear cells (PBMCs), taken when the disease was refractory, from a patient treated with antithyroid drugs. The receptor's source is a female donor with Graves disease. CDR3 loop: CASNRGAGANVLTF. In DNA form, the CDR3 reads TGTGCCAGCAATCGGGGGGCTGGGGCCAACGTCCTGACTTTC.